This TCR beta chain was found in a study of CXCR3-negative and CXCR3-positive naive CD8 T cells. Findings and limits, study-wide: Both naive subsets carried similar amounts of surface CD5, so TCR strength was inferred from TRB CDR3 properties. Naive cells with CXCR3 showed TRB CDR3s that were more hydrophobic than those in CXCR3-negative naive cells. CXCR3 expression partially decreased after cryopreservation; most assays used fresh PBMCs.

A note on this clonotype: Antigen unknown.

This CDR3 is 14 amino acids long. Germline lookup yields CDR1 SQVTM and CDR2 ANQGSEA. TRB cDNA libraries were made by UMI-labeled 5' RACE. TCRdb reprocessed the 5' RACE reads and keeps a single row for each CDR3 protein, giving no DNA. The sample's table shows fewer than 80,000 distinct CDR3 sequences. Naive cells were sorted as CD45RO-, CCR7+, CD27+ and CD95-. The chain carries TRBV29-1 and TRBJ2-7; TCRdb returns TRBD1, unconfirmable since there is no DNA. Input material: naive CXCR3- CD8+ T cells from blood. Subset here: CD45RO-CCR7+CD27+CD95- naive CD8+ T cells lacking CXCR3 (TNR3-). This TCR was recovered from a human donor in good health. Some clones in this sample may be carry-over from other donors' samples. The CDR3 loop is CSVNPTGLSNEQYF.